The T cell receptor (beta chain) under discussion was sequenced for a study of cytomegalovirus exposure and HLA in healthy donors. A word on this clone: Its antigen is not known.

CDR3 length equals 16 residues. CDR1 and CDR2 (germline): SGHTA, FQGNSA. The V end lost 4 bases, the J end lost 2 bases, and 17 bases lay between the germline ends. The study ran its PCR with 60 Vbeta and 13 Jbeta primers. TCRdb's copy holds only in-frame clones and misses some; the assay was immunoSEQ multiplex PCR. The data hold a few hundred thousand clones, with 80% observed a single time. Notes on the study in general: Among TCR sequences, most were rare, though some public TCRs appeared in many donors. In vitro checks showed that a few CMV-associated chains really do target CMV antigens.

The chain carries TRBV7-2 and TRBJ2-5; a possible D gene is TRBD2 (6 bases). The sequencing input was PBMCs. This clonotype originated in a girl aged 2 to 10 in good health and CMV-seronegative. The CDR3 DNA reads TGTGCCAGCAGCTCCGCTTGGCGGGAATATCAAGAGACCCAGTACTTC. Its protein is CASSSAWREYQETQYF.